These 4 T cell receptor beta chains originate from one sample sequenced in a study of T cell changes during pregnancy in multiple sclerosis. Method: immunoSEQ multiplex PCR; TCRdb's copy keeps in-frame clones and lacks some. This table has about 28,000 clones, about 90% appearing once. Here the sequenced sample was CD8+ T cells from peripheral blood mononuclear cells, taken before pregnancy. The receptors were gathered from a female donor with multiple sclerosis, enrolled in a pregnancy study.

By frequency in the sample, this clone is medium-sized. V and J are TRBV6-1 and TRBJ2-1; 7 bases map to TRBD2. V shed 1 base, J shed 0 bases, and the junction held 0 bases outside the gene matches. There are 15 residues in the CDR3. The V gene's germline CDR1 is MNHNS and CDR2 SASEGT. This chain's CDR3 is CASSEGGGSYNEQFF. The CDR3 DNA follows: TGTGCCAGCAGTGAAGGGGGGGGCTCCTACAATGAGCAGTTCTTC.

This chain connects TRBV15 to TRBJ2-7, with 8 bases matching TRBD2. Trimming at V came to 5 bases and at J to 5 bases, leaving 5 bases not matched to a gene. The length of the CDR3 is 13 residues. Germline-derived CDR1 and CDR2 are LNHNV and YYDKDF (reference sequence). The CDR3 protein is CATSPSTSDEQYF. For the CDR3, the DNA is TGTGCCACCAGCCCCTCGACTAGCGACGAGCAGTACTTC.

This clone has more than one count but fewer than ten. The chain combines TRBV4-3 with TRBJ1-3; D not resolved. There are 16 residues in the CDR3. In germline, CDR1 is LGHNA, CDR2 YSLEER. V lost 0 bases, J lost 1 base, and 10 bases lay in between. In nucleotides, the CDR3 is TGCGCCAGCAGCCAAGAAACCCCGGTTTCTGGAAACACCATATATTTT. Its translation is CASSQETPVSGNTIYF.

This rearrangement joins TRBV5-5 to TRBJ2-7, with D maybe TRBD1 (8 bases). The CDR3 loop spans 17 amino acids. Germline lookup yields CDR1 SGHKS and CDR2 YYEKEE (reference sequence). V lost 0 bases to trimming and J lost 2 bases, with 18 bases between them. The CDR3 region is CASSLGTGGVGTYEQYF. CDR3 DNA sequence: TGTGCCAGCAGCTTGGGTACAGGGGGGGTCGGAACCTACGAGCAGTACTTC.